These 32 T cell receptor beta chains originate from one sample sequenced in a study of blood T cell repertoires in COVID-19. Using immunoSEQ multiplex PCR, the repertoire was profiled, and TCRdb retains in-frame clones only, with some absent. In the table there are over 100,000 clones, around 86% of which are singletons. Sequencing was performed on peripheral blood. These receptors all come from a man in his forties or fifties with acute or convalescent COVID-19.

This chain joins TRBV7-3 and TRBJ2-1; 9 nucleotides line up with TRBD1. Germline V gene lookup returns CDR1 SGHTA and CDR2 FQGTGA. The CDR3 loop spans 15 amino acids. Germline trimming cut 6 bases from V and 8 bases from J; bases unmatched to any gene: 11. The DNA of the CDR3 is TGTGCCAGCAGTCCACAGGGGGCCTGGGTCGATGAGCAGTTCTTC. Translation gives CASSPQGAWVDEQFF.

The rearrangement links TRBV19 to TRBJ2-4; tentative D call: TRBD2 (6 bases). Trimming cost V 3 bases and J 5 bases, with 14 bases left between them. The CDR3 loop spans 15 amino acids. Germline V lookup: CDR1 LNHDA, CDR2 SQIVND (reference sequence). This chain's CDR3 is CASSILEGRQNIQYF. The CDR3, as DNA: TGTGCCAGTAGTATCCTGGAGGGACGACAAAACATTCAGTACTTC.

The chain uses TRBV30 and TRBJ2-2; D gene uncertain. The germline CDR1 and CDR2 sequences are GTSNPN and SVGIG (reference sequence). The germline V and J ends were trimmed by 2 bases and 4 bases, with 23 bases remaining between them. The length of the CDR3 is 18 residues. The CDR3 region is CAWSLRKQLTTGTGELFF. The CDR3 bases are TGTGCCTGGAGTCTGAGGAAGCAGTTAACTACGGGCACCGGGGAGCTGTTTTTT.

This clone came up once. This rearrangement joins TRBV19 to TRBJ2-2; D is possibly TRBD2 (6 bases). Germline CDR1 reads LNHDA; CDR2 reads SQIVND (reference sequence). The ends were cut back, 3 bases at V and 4 bases at J, with 9 bases in the middle. The CDR3 is 14 residues long. The CDR3 sequence is CASSIGSVTGELFF. CDR3 nucleotides: TGTGCCAGTAGTATCGGGAGCGTCACCGGGGAGCTGTTTTTT.

This sequence joins TRBV7-6 and TRBJ1-5; tentatively, D is TRBD1 (5 bases). This CDR3 region has 13 residues. Trimming took 4 bases from V and 9 from J, leaving 13 bases between them. The germline CDR1 and CDR2 sequences are SGHVS and FNYEAQ. DNA of the CDR3: TGTGCCAGCAGCTCAGGGTTGGTTGGGCCCCAGCATTTT. It encodes CASSSGLVGPQHF. The entire variable domain, with the rest obtained from reference TRBV7-6 and TRBJ1-5, is as follows: GAGVSQSPRYKVTKRGQDVALRCDPISGHVSLYWYRQALGQGPEFLTYFNYEAQQDKSGLPNDRFSAERPEGSISTLTIQRTEQRDSAMYRCASSSGLVGPQHFGDGTRLSIL.

The chain recombines TRBV2 with TRBJ1-1, with D tentatively TRBD1 (5 bases). The CDR3 is 11 amino acids. Germline V gene data show CDR1 as SNHLY and CDR2 as FYNNEI. The V end was cut by 5 bases, the J end by 7 bases, with 8 bases between. The CDR3 coding sequence is TGTGCCAGCAGTATACAGGTTGAAGCTTTCTTT. Protein: CASSIQVEAFF. Using reference TRBV2 and TRBJ1-1 for the parts outside the CDR3, the full variable domain is EPEVTQTPSHQVTQMGQEVILRCVPISNHLYFYWYRQILGQKVEFLVSFYNNEISEKSEIFDDQFSVERPDGSNFTLKIRSTKLEDSAMYFCASSIQVEAFFGQGTRLTVV.

This rearrangement joins TRBV7-6 to TRBJ1-5, with unresolved D. V dropped 1 base and J dropped 4 bases, with 5 bases sitting between them. This CDR3 has 13 amino acids. Germline V lookup: CDR1 SGHVS, CDR2 FNYEAQ. CDR3 in amino acids: CASSLGPNQPQHF. In nucleotides, the CDR3 is TGTGCCAGCAGCTTAGGGCCAAATCAGCCCCAGCATTTT.

The chain carries TRBV30 and TRBJ2-1, with D tentatively TRBD1 (7 bases). Germline assignment: CDR1 GTSNPN and CDR2 SVGIG (reference sequence). The CDR3 is 13 residues long. V gave up 5 bases and J gave up 8 bases, with 16 bases separating them. CDR3 coding DNA: TGTGCCTGGGGTAGACAGGGACTGGATGAGCAGTTCTTC. It translates to CAWGRQGLDEQFF.

This clone was seen only a few times. The CDR3 loop reads CASSLRGQGNSPLHF. CDR3 DNA sequence: TGTGCCAGCAGCCTAAGAGGGCAGGGGAATTCACCCCTCCACTTT. The chain combines TRBV14 with TRBJ1-6; D perhaps matches TRBD1 (6 bases). Germline V CDR1 and CDR2: SGHDN, FVKESK. Trimming left V 4 bases short and J 7 bases short, with 14 bases between. The CDR3 is 15 residues long.

The chain carries TRBV6-5 and TRBJ2-5; D possibly corresponds to TRBD2 (5 bases). Trimming took 6 bases from V and 4 from J, leaving 9 bases between them. Germline V gene data show CDR1 as MNHEY and CDR2 as SVGAGI. The length of the CDR3 is 12 residues. In DNA form, the CDR3 reads TGTGCCAGCAGCACCCGGGGAGAGACCCAGTACTTC. Translated, it gives CASSTRGETQYF.

The chain recombines TRBV6-5 with TRBJ1-2; 7 bases align to TRBD1. This CDR3 spans 13 amino acids. V was clipped by 5 bases and J by 5 bases; unmatched bases: 5. Germline V CDR1 and CDR2: MNHEY, SVGAGI. Here the CDR3 DNA reads TGTGCCAGCAGTCCGGGACAGATATATGGCTACACCTTC. This codes for CASSPGQIYGYTF.

This clone was seen a handful of times. The rearrangement joins TRBV15 to TRBJ2-1; a possible D gene is TRBD1 (6 bases). This CDR3 is built from 15 residues. V shed 1 base and J shed 5 bases, with 12 bases lying between them. Germline CDR1 reads LNHNV; CDR2 reads YYDKDF (reference sequence). The CDR3 reads CATSRVVGGNNEQFF. The CDR3 region has the DNA TGTGCCACCAGCAGAGTGGTAGGGGGTAACAATGAGCAGTTCTTC.

The rearrangement joins TRBV27 to TRBJ1-2, with D possibly TRBD1 on 5 matching bases. Deletions cut 8 bases from V and 1 base from J, with 11 bases between. The CDR3 sequence is 13 residues long. Per the germline V gene, CDR1 is MNHEY and CDR2 is SMNVEV (reference sequence). DNA for the CDR3: TGTGCCAGCGGATTGACAGTTAACTATGGCTACACCTTC. It is translated as CASGLTVNYGYTF.

The CDR3 DNA is TGTGCCAGCAGCTCCCAGGGACAGTCTCATTCACCCCTCCACTTT. Amino acid sequence: CASSSQGQSHSPLHF. This rearrangement joins TRBV7-2 to TRBJ1-6; 7 bases fit TRBD1. Unmatched junction bases numbered 8, after V lost 4 bases and J lost 8 bases. CDR1 is SGHTA and CDR2 is FQGNSA in the germline V gene. The CDR3 totals 15 residues. The full variable domain, completed using reference TRBV7-2 and TRBJ1-6, is GAGVSQSPSNKVTEKGKDVELRCDPISGHTALYWYRQSLGQGLEFLIYFQGNSAPDKSGLPSDRFSAERTGGSVSTLTIQRTQQEDSAVYLCASSSQGQSHSPLHFGNGTRLTVT.

CDR3 nucleotides: TGTGCCAGCAGCTTACAGGGGACGGAAAGAGAGACCCAGTACTTC. Translated, it gives CASSLQGTERETQYF. J is TRBJ2-5 and V is TRBV7-3; perhaps TRBD1 as D (6 bases). Germline values: CDR1 SGHTA, CDR2 FQGTGA. The CDR3 sequence is 15 residues long. With 2 bases removed from V and 4 bases from J, the gap between germline ends came to 14 bases.

V and J are TRBV6-5 and TRBJ2-1; 10 bases are shared with TRBD2. The germline V gene encodes CDR1 MNHEY and CDR2 SVGAGI. CDR3 length: 14 amino acids. V dropped 6 bases and J dropped 10; count of bases not matched to a gene: 9. CDR3 in amino acids: CASSPGLASPEQFF. The CDR3 DNA reads TGTGCCAGCAGCCCGGGACTAGCGAGCCCAGAGCAGTTCTTC.

Only one count was recorded for this clone. The CDR3 bases are TGTGCCAGTAGCAGGGACAGGGATTATAGCAATCAGCCCCAGCATTTT. Translation: CASSRDRDYSNQPQHF. The V call is TRBV19, the J call TRBJ1-5, with TRBD1 matching over 9 bases. The CDR3 has 16 amino acids. Germline-derived CDR1 and CDR2 are LNHDA and SQIVND (reference sequence). Germline trimming cut 6 bases from V and 0 bases from J; bases unmatched to any gene: 6. Using reference TRBV19 and TRBJ1-5 for the parts outside the CDR3, the full variable domain is DGGITQSPKYLFRKEGQNVTLSCEQNLNHDAMYWYRQDPGQGLRLIYYSQIVNDFQKGDIAEGYSVSREKKESFPLTVTSAQKNPTAFYLCASSRDRDYSNQPQHFGDGTRLSIL.

The chain links TRBV29-1 to TRBJ2-2, with TRBD2 identical over 12 bases. Trimming removed 7 bases from V and 7 bases from J; junction bases left unmatched: 7. From germline, CDR1 is SQVTM and CDR2 ANQGSEA. CDR3 length: 14 residues. CDR3 protein: CSAITSGRSGELFF. The DNA of the CDR3 is TGCAGCGCAATAACTAGCGGGAGGAGCGGGGAGCTGTTTTTT.

The gene calls are TRBV6-5 and TRBJ1-2, with a weak D call TRBD1 (5 bases). This CDR3 region has 14 residues. Germline loops: CDR1 MNHEY, CDR2 SVGAGI. Trimming removed 8 bases from V and 0 bases from J, with 13 bases in between. This CDR3 is CASGVGAANYGYTF. CDR3 DNA sequence: TGTGCCAGCGGGGTAGGGGCCGCTAACTATGGCTACACCTTC.

The count of this clone is one. V gene TRBV7-2 combines with J gene TRBJ1-2; 8 positions agree with TRBD1. Germline lookup yields CDR1 SGHTA and CDR2 FQGNSA. V was pared by 5 bases and J by 1 base, with 3 bases of the junction left unmatched. The CDR3 loop spans 14 amino acids. CDR3 sequence (DNA): TGTGCCAGCAGCGACAGGGGCCATAACTATGGCTACACCTTC. It translates to CASSDRGHNYGYTF.

This clone was observed once. The rearrangement joins TRBV5-8 to TRBJ2-7; D is possibly TRBD1 (6 bases). The CDR3 contains 16 residues. The germline V and J ends were trimmed by 4 bases and 2 bases, with 19 bases remaining between them. Germline V lookup: CDR1 SGHTS, CDR2 YDEGEE. For the CDR3, the DNA is TGTGCCAGCAGCCCCCGGGTCAGGGGATATACCTACGAGCAGTACTTC. Encoded protein: CASSPRVRGYTYEQYF.

V usage is TRBV7-9 and J usage is TRBJ2-2, with TRBD2 matching 8 bases. Germline V gene lookup returns CDR1 SEHNR and CDR2 FQNEAQ (reference sequence). The J segment lost 6 bases and the V segment lost 1 base, leaving 16 bases of the junction unmatched. CDR3 length equals 19 residues. The CDR3 region is CASSLVRPSAGARSGELFF. The CDR3, as DNA: TGTGCCAGCAGCTTAGTGAGGCCATCAGCGGGAGCTAGGTCCGGGGAGCTGTTTTTT. The entire variable domain, with the rest obtained from reference TRBV7-9 and TRBJ2-2, is as follows: DTGVSQNPRHKITKRGQNVTFRCDPISEHNRLYWYRQTLGQGPEFLTYFQNEAQLEKSRLLSDRFSAERPKGSFSTLEIQRTEQGDSAMYLCASSLVRPSAGARSGELFFGEGSRLTVL.

The V and J genes are TRBV6-6 and TRBJ1-2; the match to TRBD1 covers 10 bases. Trimming at V came to 4 bases and at J to 13 bases, leaving 3 bases not matched to a gene. The CDR3 loop spans 11 amino acids. CDR1 MNHNY and CDR2 SVGAGI come from the germline V gene (reference sequence). The CDR3 nucleotides are TGTGCCAGCAGTTCGGACAGGGGGGTCACCTTC. This sequence encodes CASSSDRGVTF.

This chain connects TRBV15 to TRBJ1-1; D ambiguous. The CDR3 is 13 residues long. Trimming pared 3 bases from V and 8 bases from J, leaving 13 bases between. Germline CDR1 and CDR2: LNHNV and YYDKDF (reference sequence). CDR3 in amino acids: CATSRGYSAEAFF. The CDR3 DNA reads TGTGCCACCAGCAGGGGGTATAGCGCAGAAGCTTTCTTT.

The DNA for the CDR3 is TGTGCCAGCAGCTATGACAGGGGGGCGAACACTGAAGCTTTCTTT. Translating gives CASSYDRGANTEAFF. This sequence joins TRBV11-2 and TRBJ1-1; 9 bases are shared with TRBD1. This CDR3 region has 15 residues. Germline CDR1 and CDR2: SGHAT and FQNNGV. J gave up 1 base and V 4 bases, and 4 bases lay outside the gene matches.

The V gene is TRBV4-2, the J gene TRBJ1-5, with D maybe TRBD1 (6 bases). Trimming removed 1 base from V and 6 bases from J, with 10 bases in between. Germline assignment: CDR1 LGHNA and CDR2 YNFKEQ. This CDR3 comprises 14 residues. The CDR3 region has the DNA TGTGCCAGCAGCCAAGGGACAGTAACTCAGCCCCAGCATTTT. Its protein product is CASSQGTVTQPQHF.

The chain is built from TRBV7-9 and TRBJ1-4; 9 bases match TRBD1. V lost 5 bases and J lost 8; bases outside the gene matches: 9. The CDR3 totals 15 residues. Germline loops: CDR1 SEHNR, CDR2 FQNEAQ (reference sequence). The CDR3 region is CASSRTTGGGEKLFF. The CDR3 DNA reads TGTGCCAGCAGCCGAACGACAGGGGGAGGGGAAAAACTGTTTTTT.

Notes on this clone: One end of the junction varies from germline; a read error may be responsible. J is TRBJ2-5 and V is TRBV7-7, with D tentatively TRBD2 (5 bases). From germline, CDR1 is SSHAT and CDR2 FNYEAQ (reference sequence). This CDR3 is built from 14 residues. The CDR3 bases are TGTGCTAGCAGCAGCGGACGGGGACAAGAGACCCAGTACTTC. This codes for CASSSGRGQETQYF.

This rearrangement joins TRBV19 to TRBJ1-2; weak D call: TRBD1 (5 bases). The V gene's germline CDR1 is LNHDA and CDR2 SQIVND (reference sequence). This CDR3 is built from 19 residues. The V and J ends lost 10 bases and 0 bases respectively, with 30 bases between them. Written as DNA, the CDR3 is TGTGCCACCAAACGTCCGTTTAAGGACACCGACGACGCTAACTATGGCTACACCTTC. It encodes CATKRPFKDTDDANYGYTF.

The rearrangement uses TRBV11-2 and TRBJ2-6; TRBD2 agrees at 7 bases. Looked up from germline, CDR1 is SGHAT and CDR2 is FQNNGV. This CDR3 comprises 19 residues. V was clipped by 3 bases and J by 0 bases; unmatched bases: 11. CDR3 amino acids: CASSFRRRDYLSGANVLTF. The CDR3 bases are TGTGCCAGCAGCTTCCGCCGGCGGGACTACCTCTCTGGGGCCAACGTCCTGACTTTC.

The rearrangement joins TRBV2 to TRBJ2-7; 8 bases line up with TRBD1. This CDR3 has 14 amino acids. Germline lookup yields CDR1 SNHLY and CDR2 FYNNEI. After removal of 6 bases from V and 5 bases from J, the junction contained 9 bases not matched to a gene. DNA for the CDR3: TGTGCCAGCAGCCCTGGACAGGGCGGGAACGAGCAGTACTTC. Encoded protein: CASSPGQGGNEQYF.

The V call is TRBV19, the J call TRBJ1-2; no firm D call. The ends were cut back, 1 base at V and 4 bases at J, with 10 bases in the middle. The CDR3 consists of 14 residues. The V gene's germline CDR1 is LNHDA and CDR2 SQIVND (reference sequence). The CDR3 region has the DNA TGTGCCAGTAGTATAGCGGAGGGCGGCTATGGCTACACCTTC. This sequence encodes CASSIAEGGYGYTF.